This entry concerns a single T cell receptor (beta chain). Germline CDR1 is MNHEY and CDR2 is SVGAGI. This CDR3 contains 14 residues. V lost 2 bases and J lost 6; bases outside the gene matches: 4. The data were taken from a study of blood T cell repertoires in COVID-19. Overall study context: Italy, Spain and the United States were the sources of the convalescent and acute COVID-19 samples. PBMCs, B-cell-depleted T cells, or T cells provided the cDNA or gDNA that made up the material.

Per the authors' pipeline: Estimates of nucleated cell counts were drawn from the amplification of reference gene primers. Sequenced by immunoSEQ multiplex PCR; TCRdb stores in-frame clones only, minus some. D and trimming come from the DNA, and the V and J calls and clone size come from that table. The sample includes approximately 66,000 clones, about 90% of them seen just once. The sample taken for sequencing was peripheral blood. This sequence originates from a man between 60 and 75 years old with acute or convalescent COVID-19. The chain recombines TRBV6-5 with TRBJ1-5; 7 bases match TRBD1. CDR3 coding DNA: TGTGCCAGCAGTTACAATCAGGGGGGTCAGCCCCAGCATTTT. Amino acid sequence: CASSYNQGGQPQHF.